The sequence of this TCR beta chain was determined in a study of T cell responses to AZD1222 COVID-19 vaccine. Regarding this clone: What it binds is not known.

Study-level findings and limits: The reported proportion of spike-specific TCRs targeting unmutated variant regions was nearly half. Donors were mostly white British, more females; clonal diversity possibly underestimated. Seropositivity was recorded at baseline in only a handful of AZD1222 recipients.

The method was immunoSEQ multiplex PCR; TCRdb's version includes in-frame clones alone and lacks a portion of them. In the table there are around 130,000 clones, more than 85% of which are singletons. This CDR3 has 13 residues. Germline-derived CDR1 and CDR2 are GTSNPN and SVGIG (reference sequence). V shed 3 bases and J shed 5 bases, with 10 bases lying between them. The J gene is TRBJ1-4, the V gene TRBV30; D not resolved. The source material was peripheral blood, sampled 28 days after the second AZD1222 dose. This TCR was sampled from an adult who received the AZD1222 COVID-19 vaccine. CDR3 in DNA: TGTGCCTGGAGCCGAGGGTTGAATGAAAAACTGTTTTTT. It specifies CAWSRGLNEKLFF.